These 26 T cell receptor beta chains originate from one sample sequenced in a study of glioma-infiltrating T cells. The iRepertoire nested amplicon-rescue multiplex PCR amplified TCR alpha and beta CDR3s from RNA. Using its own MiXCR run on the multiplex PCR reads, TCRdb lists one record per CDR3 protein. The sample carries roughly 350,000 distinct CDR3 sequences, 41% recorded once. The source material was glioma tissue, nonneoplastic brain tissue, or PBMCs (not recorded which). Every receptor here comes from a human donor with low-grade glioma or glioblastoma, undergoing nonglioma brain surgery, or in good health (not recorded which).

This clonotype was seen repeatedly, ten times or more. The chain is built from TRBV6-5 and TRBJ1-6; D gene unclear. V was trimmed by 2 bases and J by 5 bases, leaving 7 bases between them. The germline CDR1 and CDR2 sequences are MNHEY and SVGAGI. The CDR3 extends over 14 amino acids. The DNA of the CDR3 is TGTGCCAGCAGTTACGGATCTAATAATTCACCCCTCCACTTT. Its protein product is CASSYGSNNSPLHF.

The chain combines TRBV28 with TRBJ2-5; D is uncertain. Trimming shortened V by 5 bases and J by 5 bases, and 18 bases separated the two germline ends. The length of the CDR3 is 15 residues. Germline loops: CDR1 MDHEN, CDR2 SYDVKM. The CDR3 spells CASSPPTTEVETQYF. CDR3 coding DNA: TGTGCCAGCAGTCCCCCGACAACGGAAGTGGAGACCCAGTACTTC.

V and J are TRBV27 and TRBJ2-1, with 7 bases matching TRBD2. In germline, CDR1 is MNHEY, CDR2 SMNVEV (reference sequence). This CDR3 has 15 amino acids. V dropped 3 bases and J dropped 9; count of bases not matched to a gene: 11. The CDR3 region has the DNA TGTGCCAGCAGTTTCTGGAGCGGGAAGTTTGTTGAGCAGTTCTTC. Translation gives CASSFWSGKFVEQFF.

The table lists this clonotype with a few counts. This chain links TRBV7-3 with TRBJ1-1, with D uncertain. Germline V gives CDR1 SGHTA, CDR2 FQGTGA. CDR3 length: 15 residues. V lost 0 bases to trimming and J lost 4 bases, with 12 bases between them. The CDR3 is CASSLTNGVGTEAFF. As DNA, the CDR3 is TGTGCCAGCAGCTTAACAAATGGGGTGGGCACTGAAGCTTTCTTT.

This clonotype has at least ten counts. The CDR3 DNA reads TGTGCCAGCAGCTTAGGTCCCGGAGATGAGCAGTTCTTC. This codes for CASSLGPGDEQFF. The chain has TRBV7-2 and TRBJ2-1; no definite D call. CDR1 is SGHTA and CDR2 is FQGNSA in the germline V gene. The CDR3 extends over 13 amino acids. V was clipped by 1 base and J by 8 bases, with 9 bases between them.

Note on this clonotype: This may arise from a read error, as a much more abundant clone is one base away. The chain carries TRBV6-6 and TRBJ2-6; D might be TRBD1 (5 bases). In germline, CDR1 is MNHNY, CDR2 SVGAGI (reference sequence). The CDR3 totals 14 residues. Here the CDR3 DNA reads TGTGCCAGCAGACAAATTTCTGGGGCCAACGTCCTGATTTTC. Protein product: CASRQISGANVLIF.

The chain is built from TRBV7-3 and TRBJ1-1; D is uncertain. This CDR3 spans 14 amino acids. Between the trimmed V and J ends, which lost 0 bases and 6 bases, there was a span of 11 bases. Germline V gene sequence: CDR1 SGHTA, CDR2 FQGTGA. The CDR3 bases are TGTGCCAGCAGCTTAACAGAGGGAAACGCTGAAGCTTTCTTT. Translation: CASSLTEGNAEAFF.

This rearrangement joins TRBV12-3 or TRBV12-4 to TRBJ1-5; D is unresolved. Trimming took off 6 bases at V and 10 bases at J, with 13 bases between the two ends. CDR3 length: 12 amino acids. CDR3 nucleotide sequence: TGTGCCAGCAGCCCCGTGGTCCATCCCCAGCATTTT. Its protein is CASSPVVHPQHF.

On this clonotype: A read error may produce the germline difference seen at one junction end. The chain is built from TRBV6-6 and TRBJ2-3; D possibly corresponds to TRBD2 (6 bases). CDR1 and CDR2 (germline): MNHNY, SVGAGI (reference sequence). This CDR3 has 16 residues. This CDR3 reads CASSYSTRRAADTKYF. CDR3 sequence (DNA): TGTGCCAGCAGTTACTCGACTCGGAGGGCCGCAGATACGAAGTATTTT.

As to this clonotype: A much larger clone differs from this one at a single base, so this may be a read error. CDR3 nucleotide sequence: TGTGCCAGCAGTTACTCCGGGGGAAAAGGCCAAGAGACCCAGTACTTC. Its protein is CASSYSGGKGQETQYF. The rearrangement joins TRBV6-5 to TRBJ2-5; a possible D gene is TRBD2 (6 bases). This CDR3 is 16 amino acids long. Looked up from germline, CDR1 is MNHEY and CDR2 is SVGAGI. V was shortened by 0 bases and J by 1 base, with 12 bases between the two germline ends.

Remarks on this clonotype: A much larger clone sits a single nucleotide away, making a read error possible. CDR3: CASSLDAGNNKQFF. CDR3 DNA: TGTGCCAGCAGTCTCGACGCGGGAAACAATAAGCAGTTCTTC. The chain carries TRBV6-1 and TRBJ2-1; TRBD2 might be the D (6 bases). The CDR3 is 14 residues long. Germline assignment: CDR1 MNHNS and CDR2 SASEGT.

In its sample, this clonotype was seen a few times. The chain has TRBV19 and TRBJ2-1, with 8 bases matching TRBD2. The length of the CDR3 is 11 residues. J lost 9 bases, V lost 7 bases, and 2 bases had no gene match. Germline V gives CDR1 LNHDA, CDR2 SQIVND (reference sequence). The CDR3 DNA reads as TGTGCCAGTATCGGGAGGGGTGAGCAGTTCTTC. As protein: CASIGRGEQFF.

Regarding this clonotype: This may be a read error: a much more frequent sequence differs by one nucleotide. The chain is built from TRBV28 and TRBJ1-4; perhaps TRBD1 as D (6 bases). The CDR3 spans 15 residues. Germline CDR1 reads MDHEN; CDR2 reads SYDVKM. DNA of the CDR3: TGTGCCAGCAGCTCAGACTTGGACAGTGAAGACCGACCGTCTTTT. It codes for CASSSDLDSEDRPSF.

A few counts support this clonotype. This rearrangement joins TRBV2 to TRBJ1-4; tentative D call: TRBD1 (5 bases). Trimming stripped 3 bases from V and 8 bases from J, with 16 bases between. The CDR3 extends over 15 amino acids. Germline lookup yields CDR1 SNHLY and CDR2 FYNNEI. The chain's CDR3 is CASSEFPAPGEKLFF. Here the CDR3 DNA reads TGTGCCAGCAGTGAGTTCCCGGCCCCAGGGGAAAAACTGTTTTTT.

Regarding this clonotype: A much larger clone sits a single nucleotide away, making a read error possible. The chain has TRBV27 and TRBJ2-1; 8 bases fit TRBD2. Germline assignment: CDR1 MNHEY and CDR2 SMNVEV (reference sequence). This CDR3 contains 18 residues. The CDR3: CASSLRFREGGLYNEQSF. CDR3 DNA: TGTGCCAGCAGTTTAAGGTTTCGGGAGGGGGGACTTTACAATGAGCAGTCCTTC.

The chain couples TRBV20-1 to TRBJ2-3; D gene unclear. Trimming pared 3 bases from V and 5 bases from J, leaving 12 bases between. Looked up from germline, CDR1 is DFQATT and CDR2 is SNEGSKA (reference sequence). The CDR3 contains 13 residues. Here the CDR3 reads CSASRDLGDTQYF. The CDR3 coding sequence is TGCAGTGCTAGTAGGGATTTGGGAGATACGCAGTATTTT.

This clonotype has just a few counts. The V and J genes are TRBV6-1 and TRBJ1-6; D gene ambiguous. The CDR3 totals 15 residues. Trimming took off 5 bases at V and 6 bases at J, with 14 bases between the two ends. CDR1 and CDR2 from the germline V gene are MNHNS and SASEGT. CDR3 region: CASSPLGGLNSPLHF. The CDR3 DNA is TGTGCCAGCAGTCCCCTAGGAGGTCTTAATTCACCCCTCCACTTT.

The genes are TRBV28 and TRBJ1-5; D possibly corresponds to TRBD1 (6 bases). The V end was cut by 4 bases, the J end by 0 bases, with 13 bases between. Germline-derived CDR1 and CDR2 are MDHEN and SYDVKM. The CDR3 extends over 16 amino acids. CDR3 in DNA: TGTGCCAGCAGTTCGCCCACAGGGAGTAGCAATCAGCCCCAGCATTTT. Translating gives CASSSPTGSSNQPQHF.

This clonotype came up once. The chain links TRBV6-2 or TRBV6-3 to TRBJ2-3; TRBD2 matches at 9 bases. With V trimmed by 5 bases and J by 9 bases, 3 bases remained unmatched. The germline gives CDR1 MNHEY, CDR2 SVGEGT. This CDR3 spans 12 amino acids. The CDR3 is CASSQGLATQYF. The CDR3 DNA follows: TGTGCCAGCAGTCAGGGACTAGCCACGCAGTATTTT.

In this sample, this clonotype turned up once. A much larger clone is a single base away; this may be a read error. The J gene is TRBJ2-7, the V gene TRBV28, with 10 bases fitting TRBD1. V shed 6 bases and J 5 bases; nucleotides not matched to a gene: 10. The V gene's germline CDR1 is MDHEN and CDR2 SYDVKM. The CDR3 contains 15 residues. The CDR3 DNA reads as TGTGCCAGCAGCTCGGGACAGGGGTGGATGGACGAGCAGTACTTC. This gives the protein CASSSGQGWMDEQYF. Together with reference TRBV28 and TRBJ2-7, the CDR3 gives the full variable domain: DVKVTQSSRYLVKRTGEKVFLECVQDMDHENMFWYRQDPGLGLRLIYFSYDVKMKEKGDIPEGYSVSREKKERFSLILESASTNQTSMYLCASSSGQGWMDEQYFGPGTRLTVT.

This clonotype was counted between two and nine times. This sequence joins TRBV4-2 and TRBJ2-1; the match to TRBD2 covers 8 bases. Per the germline V gene, CDR1 is LGHNA and CDR2 is YNFKEQ. The V and J ends lost 5 bases and 6 bases, in that order; junction bases with no gene match: 9. The CDR3 length is 15 residues. Here the CDR3 reads CASSNRAGVVNEQFF. For the CDR3, the DNA is TGTGCCAGCAGCAACAGAGCGGGAGTCGTCAATGAGCAGTTCTTC.

This clonotype was detected a few times. The V and J genes are TRBV7-9 and TRBJ1-1, with D perhaps TRBD1 (5 bases). The CDR3 totals 12 residues. The ends were cut back, 5 bases at V and 4 bases at J, with 8 bases in the middle. In germline, CDR1 is SEHNR, CDR2 FQNEAQ (reference sequence). CDR3 in DNA: TGTGCCAGCAGCGCGGACATCACTGAAGCTTTCTTT. Protein: CASSADITEAFF.

This clonotype was recorded many times. J is TRBJ2-7 and V is TRBV28; unclear D gene. With 5 bases removed from V and 7 bases from J, the gap between germline ends came to 9 bases. Germline loops: CDR1 MDHEN, CDR2 SYDVKM. The CDR3 runs to 11 residues. DNA of the CDR3: TGTGCCAGCAGTCTCGGACGGGAGCAGTACTTC. The encoded protein is CASSLGREQYF. Together with reference TRBV28 and TRBJ2-7, the CDR3 gives the full variable domain: DVKVTQSSRYLVKRTGEKVFLECVQDMDHENMFWYRQDPGLGLRLIYFSYDVKMKEKGDIPEGYSVSREKKERFSLILESASTNQTSMYLCASSLGREQYFGPGTRLTVT.

The CDR3 bases are TGTGCCAGCAGCTTAGCGCCCGGGACTAGCGGAAACAATGAGCAGTTCTTC. It translates to CASSLAPGTSGNNEQFF. The rearrangement links TRBV7-8 to TRBJ2-1; 11 positions agree with TRBD2. Germline CDR1 SGHVS, CDR2 FQNEAQ. Germline trimming cut 0 bases from V and 5 bases from J; bases unmatched to any gene: 6. This CDR3 spans 17 amino acids.

There are a few counts of this clonotype. Mismatch with germline at one junction end may stem from a read error. CDR3 region: CASREAPGPDTQYF. The DNA of the CDR3 is TGTGCCAGCAGGGAAGCGCCTGGCCCAGATACGCAGTATTTT. The chain has TRBV2 and TRBJ2-3; D gene ambiguous. CDR3 length: 14 amino acids. CDR1 is SNHLY and CDR2 is FYNNEI in the germline V gene.

The table lists this clonotype with many counts. J is TRBJ2-1 and V is TRBV15, with 8 nucleotides matching TRBD2. Germline CDR1 is LNHNV and CDR2 is YYDKDF (reference sequence). Unmatched junction bases numbered 12, after V lost 1 base and J lost 10 bases. This CDR3 is 16 amino acids long. CDR3 amino acids: CATSRVQRETSGEQFF. DNA of the CDR3: TGTGCCACCAGCAGAGTCCAGCGGGAGACCTCCGGGGAGCAGTTCTTC.